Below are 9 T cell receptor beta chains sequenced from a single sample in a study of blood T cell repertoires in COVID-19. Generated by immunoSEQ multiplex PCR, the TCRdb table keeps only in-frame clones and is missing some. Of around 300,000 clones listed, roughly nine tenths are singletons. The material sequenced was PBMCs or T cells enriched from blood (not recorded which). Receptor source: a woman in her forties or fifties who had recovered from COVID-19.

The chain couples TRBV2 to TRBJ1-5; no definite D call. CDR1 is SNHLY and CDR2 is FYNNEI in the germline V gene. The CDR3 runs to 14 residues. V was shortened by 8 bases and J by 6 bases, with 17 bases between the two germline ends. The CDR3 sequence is CASHSLRGSQPQHF. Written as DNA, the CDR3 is TGTGCCAGCCACTCCCTAAGAGGCTCTCAGCCCCAGCATTTT. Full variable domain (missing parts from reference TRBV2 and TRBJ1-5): EPEVTQTPSHQVTQMGQEVILRCVPISNHLYFYWYRQILGQKVEFLVSFYNNEISEKSEIFDDQFSVERPDGSNFTLKIRSTKLEDSAMYFCASHSLRGSQPQHFGDGTRLSIL.

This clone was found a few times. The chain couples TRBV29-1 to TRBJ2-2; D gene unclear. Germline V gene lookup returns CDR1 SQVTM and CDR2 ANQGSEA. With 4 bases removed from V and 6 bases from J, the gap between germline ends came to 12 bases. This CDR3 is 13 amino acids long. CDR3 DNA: TGCAGCGTTGGCGGAGAGAAAGCCGGGGAGCTGTTTTTT. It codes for CSVGGEKAGELFF.

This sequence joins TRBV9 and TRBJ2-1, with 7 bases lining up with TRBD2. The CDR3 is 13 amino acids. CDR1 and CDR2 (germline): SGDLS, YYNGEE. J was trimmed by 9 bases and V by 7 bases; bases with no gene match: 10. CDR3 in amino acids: CASAAGDRAEQFF. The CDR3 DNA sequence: TGTGCCAGCGCGGCGGGGGATAGGGCTGAGCAGTTCTTC.

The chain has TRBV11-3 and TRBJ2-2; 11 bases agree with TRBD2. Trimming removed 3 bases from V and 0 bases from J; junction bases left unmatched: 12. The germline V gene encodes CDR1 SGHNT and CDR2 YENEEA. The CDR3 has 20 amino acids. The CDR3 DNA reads TGTGCCAGCAGCTTCAGTAGTATAGCTAGCGGGAGGACGAACACCGGGGAGCTGTTTTTT. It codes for CASSFSSIASGRTNTGELFF.

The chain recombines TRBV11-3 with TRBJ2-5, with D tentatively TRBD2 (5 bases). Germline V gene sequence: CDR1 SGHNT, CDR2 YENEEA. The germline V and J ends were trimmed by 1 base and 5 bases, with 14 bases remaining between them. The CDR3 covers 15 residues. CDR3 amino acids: CASSLGRTRTETQYF. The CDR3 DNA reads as TGTGCCAGCAGCTTAGGCCGGACTCGAACGGAGACCCAGTACTTC.

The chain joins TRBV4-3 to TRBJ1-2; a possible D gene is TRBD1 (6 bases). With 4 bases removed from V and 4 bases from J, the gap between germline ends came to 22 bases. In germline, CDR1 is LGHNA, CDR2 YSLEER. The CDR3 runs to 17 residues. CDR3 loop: CASSPRPRQASSYGYTF. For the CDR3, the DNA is TGCGCCAGCAGCCCCCGACCCCGACAGGCCTCTAGCTATGGCTACACCTTC.

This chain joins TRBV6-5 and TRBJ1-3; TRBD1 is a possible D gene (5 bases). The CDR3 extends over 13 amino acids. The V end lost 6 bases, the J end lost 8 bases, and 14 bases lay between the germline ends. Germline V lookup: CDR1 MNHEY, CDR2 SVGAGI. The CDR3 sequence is CASRSPGVHTIYF. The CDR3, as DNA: TGTGCCAGCAGATCCCCGGGGGTGCACACCATATATTTT.

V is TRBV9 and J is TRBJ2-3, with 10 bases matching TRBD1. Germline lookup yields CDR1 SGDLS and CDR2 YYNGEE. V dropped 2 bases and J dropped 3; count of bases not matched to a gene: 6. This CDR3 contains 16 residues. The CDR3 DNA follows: TGTGCCAGCAGCGTGGAAGACAGGGGGCGTACAGATACGCAGTATTTT. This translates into CASSVEDRGRTDTQYF. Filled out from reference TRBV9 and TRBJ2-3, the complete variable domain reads DSGVTQTPKHLITATGQRVTLRCSPRSGDLSVYWYQQSLDQGLQFLIQYYNGEERAKGNILERFSAQQFPDLHSELNLSSLELGDSALYFCASSVEDRGRTDTQYFGPGTRLTVL.

CDR3 bases: TGTGCCAGCAGTTACTCACAGGGGACCACTGAAGCTTTCTTT. Translating gives CASSYSQGTTEAFF. V usage is TRBV6-5 and J usage is TRBJ1-1; 7 nucleotides agree with TRBD1. Per germline, CDR1 MNHEY and CDR2 SVGAGI. This CDR3 has 14 amino acids. The V and J ends lost 0 bases and 4 bases, in that order; junction bases with no gene match: 2.